These 8 T cell receptor beta chains came from one sample sequenced in a study of neoadjuvant anti-PD-1 for oral cavity cancer. Here immunoSEQ multiplex PCR was the method, and the copy in TCRdb shows in-frame clones only, minus some. Of approximately 13,000 clones listed, 50% to 80% were seen once; the top ten hold under 2.5%. Material: PBMCs, obtained before nivolumab (anti-PD-1) treatment. The source of these receptors is a person aged 35-79 years with oral cavity squamous cell carcinoma.

This clone was recorded only once. The CDR3 nucleotides are TGTGCCAGCAGCTTTGACAGATACACTGAAGCTTTCTTT. It translates to CASSFDRYTEAFF. This chain uses TRBV5-4 with TRBJ1-1, with TRBD1 as a possible D gene (5 bases). Trimming stripped 2 bases from V and 3 bases from J, with 8 bases between. Germline assignment: CDR1 SGHNT and CDR2 YYREEE (reference sequence). This CDR3 has 13 residues. Full variable domain (rest looked up from reference TRBV5-4 and TRBJ1-1): ETGVTQSPTHLIKTRGQQVTLRCSSQSGHNTVSWYQQALGQGPQFIFQYYREEENGRGNFPPRFSGLQFPNYSSELNVNALELDDSALYLCASSFDRYTEAFFGQGTRLTVV.

The genes are TRBV9 and TRBJ2-5; possibly TRBD1 for D (5 bases). With the DNA end fitting TRBJ2-7 better, the J assignment may be wrong. Germline V CDR1 and CDR2: SGDLS, YYNGEE. CDR3 length: 14 amino acids. CDR3: CASSPHRSSYEQYF. CDR3 DNA: TGTGCCAGCAGCCCCCACAGGAGCTCCTACGAGCAGTACTTC.

CDR3 in amino acids: CAISDPRRRTGELFF. As DNA, the CDR3 is TGTGCCATCAGTGATCCCCGGAGGCGGACCGGGGAGCTGTTTTTT. The rearrangement joins TRBV10-3 to TRBJ2-2; maybe TRBD2 (5 bases). V lost 3 bases to trimming and J lost 5 bases, with 13 bases between them. The CDR3 has 15 amino acids. Germline V gives CDR1 ENHRY, CDR2 SYGVKD.

The genes are TRBV7-9 and TRBJ1-2; 8 nucleotides line up with TRBD1. The ends lost 4 bases at V and 6 bases at J; junction bases unmatched: 7. Germline V CDR1 and CDR2: SEHNR, FQNEAQ (reference sequence). The CDR3 sequence is 14 residues long. The DNA for the CDR3 is TGTGCCAGCAGCTGGACAGGGTCTCCTCATGGCTACACCTTC. Translating gives CASSWTGSPHGYTF. Filled out from reference TRBV7-9 and TRBJ1-2, the complete variable domain reads DTGVSQNPRHKITKRGQNVTFRCDPISEHNRLYWYRQTLGQGPEFLTYFQNEAQLEKSRLLSDRFSAERPKGSFSTLEIQRTEQGDSAMYLCASSWTGSPHGYTFGSGTRLTVV.

V and J are TRBV10-2 and TRBJ1-5; D is unresolved. This CDR3 region has 12 residues. Germline V gene data show CDR1 as WSHSY and CDR2 as SAAADI. V shed 3 bases and J shed 6 bases, with 6 bases lying between them. The CDR3 protein is CASSERVQPQHF. The DNA for the CDR3 is TGCGCCAGCAGTGAACGGGTTCAGCCCCAGCATTTT.

The V gene is TRBV5-1, the J gene TRBJ1-2; TRBD1 matches 7 bases. Trimming removed 0 bases from V and 3 bases from J; junction bases left unmatched: 2. The CDR3 loop spans 14 amino acids. Looked up from germline, CDR1 is SGHRS and CDR2 is YFSETQ. The CDR3 DNA is TGCGCCAGCAGCTTGGAGGGACAGTACTATGGCTACACCTTC. It specifies CASSLEGQYYGYTF.

This chain links TRBV4-1 with TRBJ2-7, with unresolved D. The CDR3 is made up of 13 amino acids. Germline V gene data show CDR1 as MGHRA and CDR2 as YSYEKL. Trimming removed 0 bases from V and 6 bases from J, with 9 bases in between. The DNA of the CDR3 is TGCGCCAGCAGCCAAGATCCAGGCTTCGAGCAGTACTTC. Residues: CASSQDPGFEQYF.

The CDR3 sequence: CSVDGGMAKNIQYF. In nucleotides, the CDR3 is TGCAGCGTCGACGGAGGGATGGCCAAAAACATTCAGTACTTC. The chain combines TRBV29-1 with TRBJ2-4, with a weak D call TRBD2 (6 bases). Looked up from germline, CDR1 is SQVTM and CDR2 is ANQGSEA. The CDR3 spans 14 residues. The V end was cut by 6 bases, the J end by 1 base, with 13 bases between.